The 15 T cell receptor beta chains below all came from one sample that was sequenced in a study of blood T cell repertoires in COVID-19. Profiling relied on immunoSEQ multiplex PCR, and the TCRdb table lists in-frame clones only, not all of them. This table holds some 80,000 clones, 80% to 95% found once. The sequenced sample was peripheral blood. These receptors came from a man in his forties or fifties with COVID-19, enrolled during active disease.

The J gene is TRBJ2-7, the V gene TRBV6-5; 9 nucleotides agree with TRBD1. The germline V gene has CDR1 MNHEY and CDR2 SVGAGI. This CDR3 is 14 amino acids long. Trimming cost V 7 bases and J 6 bases; bases outside gene matches: 10. The CDR3 region has the DNA TGTGCCAGCACCTCGACCGGGACAGGGTCCGAGCAGTACTTC. Its protein is CASTSTGTGSEQYF.

V and J are TRBV7-9 and TRBJ1-2; 11 nucleotides align to TRBD1. The CDR3 has 15 residues. Germline CDR1 is SEHNR and CDR2 is FQNEAQ (reference sequence). Trimming took 5 bases from V and 2 from J; bases not matched to a gene: 4. The CDR3 spells CASSPWTGGNYGYTF. The CDR3 DNA is TGTGCCAGCAGCCCTTGGACAGGGGGCAACTATGGCTACACCTTC.

The V and J genes are TRBV13 and TRBJ2-7; TRBD2 might be the D (6 bases). The V end was cut by 4 bases, the J end by 4 bases, with 26 bases between. The CDR3 spans 18 residues. The V gene's germline CDR1 is PRHDT and CDR2 FYEKMQ (reference sequence). CDR3 residues: CASSSKTLKKDYRYEQYV. CDR3 sequence (DNA): TGTGCCAGCAGCTCAAAGACTCTGAAGAAGGACTATCGGTACGAGCAGTACGTC.

This clone came up once. The V gene is TRBV3-1 (or the pseudogene TRBV3-2), the J gene TRBJ2-1; possibly TRBD1 for D (5 bases). Trimming cost V 4 bases and J 3 bases, with 10 bases left between them. The CDR3 contains 14 residues. CDR1 LGHDT and CDR2 YNNKEL come from the germline V gene (reference sequence). The CDR3 DNA follows: TGTGCCAGCAGCCCCCAGGGTAGCTACAATGAGCAGTTCTTC. It yields the protein CASSPQGSYNEQFF.

The chain links TRBV30 to TRBJ1-1; 8 bases are a match to TRBD1. CDR3 length: 13 residues. Germline V CDR1 and CDR2: GTSNPN, SVGIG (reference sequence). With 5 bases clipped from V and 2 bases from J, the junction kept 4 bases outside the gene matches. Written as DNA, the CDR3 is TGTGCCTGGGGGACAGGAGCAAACACTGAAGCTTTCTTT. It yields the protein CAWGTGANTEAFF.

V gene TRBV29-1 combines with J gene TRBJ2-5, with TRBD2 matching over 7 bases. The CDR3 totals 17 residues. V shed 2 bases and J 3 bases; nucleotides not matched to a gene: 15. From germline, CDR1 is SQVTM and CDR2 ANQGSEA. The CDR3 coding sequence is TGCAGCGTTGAAAAGGCCCTAGGCGGGAGAGGGGAAGAGACCCAGTACTTC. Translated: CSVEKALGGRGEETQYF.

This rearrangement joins TRBV6-1 to TRBJ2-1; TRBD2 matches at 9 bases. This CDR3 is 14 amino acids long. J lost 2 bases, V lost 5 bases, and 1 base had no gene match. The germline V gene has CDR1 MNHNS and CDR2 SASEGT. CDR3 region: CASSLAGAYNEQFF. The CDR3 DNA reads as TGTGCCAGCAGTTTAGCGGGAGCCTACAATGAGCAGTTCTTC.

This chain joins TRBV2 and TRBJ1-5; the D gene is possibly TRBD1 (6 bases). CDR1 and CDR2 (germline): SNHLY, FYNNEI. V shed 2 bases and J shed 4 bases, with 12 bases lying between them. The CDR3 runs 15 residues. The CDR3 region is CASSELGQGNQPQHF. The CDR3, as DNA: TGTGCCAGCAGTGAATTAGGGCAGGGGAATCAGCCCCAGCATTTT.

The chain employs TRBV9 and TRBJ2-7; TRBD2 agrees at 8 bases. The V and J ends lost 4 bases and 2 bases, in that order; junction bases with no gene match: 8. Germline assignment: CDR1 SGDLS and CDR2 YYNGEE. The length of the CDR3 is 15 residues. The CDR3, as DNA: TGTGCCAGCAGCCTGCGGGAGGCACCAACCTACGAGCAGTACTTC. This encodes CASSLREAPTYEQYF.

V gene TRBV2 combines with J gene TRBJ2-3; 7 bases agree with TRBD1. Trimming at V came to 6 bases and at J to 4 bases, leaving 7 bases not matched to a gene. Germline CDR1 is SNHLY and CDR2 is FYNNEI. The CDR3 extends over 14 amino acids. The CDR3 reads CASSLQGDPDTQYF. The CDR3 DNA reads TGTGCCAGCAGCCTCCAGGGGGACCCAGATACGCAGTATTTT.

This chain uses TRBV11-2 with TRBJ2-2; TRBD1 aligns across 7 bases. The CDR3 totals 14 residues. J was trimmed by 1 base and V by 4 bases; bases with no gene match: 0. Per the germline V gene, CDR1 is SGHAT and CDR2 is FQNNGV. CDR3 loop: CASSWTGNTGELFF. The DNA for the CDR3 is TGTGCCAGCAGCTGGACAGGGAACACCGGGGAGCTGTTTTTT.

CDR3 DNA: TGTGCCAGCAGTTATCTAGCGGGAGAAACCGGGGAGCTGTTTTTT. Translation: CASSYLAGETGELFF. The V call is TRBV6-2 or TRBV6-3, the J call TRBJ2-2, with TRBD2 matching over 10 bases. This CDR3 is built from 15 residues. Germline-derived CDR1 and CDR2 are MNHEY and SVGEGT. After removal of 3 bases from V and 5 bases from J, the junction contained 3 bases not matched to a gene.

V and J are TRBV6-1 and TRBJ1-1, with 9 nucleotides matching TRBD1. V lost 1 base and J lost 7; bases outside the gene matches: 7. In germline, CDR1 is MNHNS, CDR2 SASEGT. The CDR3 extends over 15 amino acids. Here the CDR3 DNA reads TGTGCCAGCAGTGAAGTGGGAGACAGGGGGGATGAAGCTTTCTTT. Translated: CASSEVGDRGDEAFF.

This clone was seen a few times. This chain links TRBV7-2 with TRBJ2-7; D unclear. V gave up 4 bases and J gave up 5 bases, with 9 bases separating them. Per the germline V gene, CDR1 is SGHTA and CDR2 is FQGNSA. CDR3 length: 12 amino acids. For the CDR3, the DNA is TGTGCCAGCAGCTCTGACTTGAACGAGCAGTACTTC. Translation gives CASSSDLNEQYF.

V usage is TRBV6-5 and J usage is TRBJ2-5; 7 nucleotides line up with TRBD1. CDR1 MNHEY and CDR2 SVGAGI come from the germline V gene. V trimming: 6 bases; J trimming: 2 bases; junction bases outside the gene matches: 3. The CDR3 extends over 13 amino acids. CDR3 DNA sequence: TGTGCCAGCAGACGACAGGGTCAAGAGACCCAGTACTTC. This codes for CASRRQGQETQYF.